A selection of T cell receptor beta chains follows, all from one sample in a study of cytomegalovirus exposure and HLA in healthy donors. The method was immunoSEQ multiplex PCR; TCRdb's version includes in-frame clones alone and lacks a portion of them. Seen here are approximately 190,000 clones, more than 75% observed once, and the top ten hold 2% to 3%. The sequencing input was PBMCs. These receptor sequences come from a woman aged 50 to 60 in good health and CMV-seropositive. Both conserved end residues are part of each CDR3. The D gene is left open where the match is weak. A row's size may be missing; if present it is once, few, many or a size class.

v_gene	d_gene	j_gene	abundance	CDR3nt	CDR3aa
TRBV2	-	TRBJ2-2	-	TGTGCCAGCCGCGAGGGCTACACCGGGGAGCTGTTTTTT	CASREGYTGELFF
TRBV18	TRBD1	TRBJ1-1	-	TGTGCCAGCTCTCCGATAGGGACAGCGAACACTGAAGCTTTCTTT	CASSPIGTANTEAFF
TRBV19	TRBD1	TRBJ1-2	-	TGTGCCAGTAGTGAGCGAGGACAGGGGGTAGGCTGGCGAAGGACCAATGGCTACACCTTC	CASSERGQGVGWRRTNGYTF
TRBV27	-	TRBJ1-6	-	TGTGCCAGCAGTTTTTCAGGGGTTGGTAATTCACCCCTCCACTTT	CASSFSGVGNSPLHF
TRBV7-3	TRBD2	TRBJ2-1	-	TGTGCCAGCAGCTTAAATCTTGGACTAGCGGGGAGCAATGAGCAGTTCTTC	CASSLNLGLAGSNEQFF
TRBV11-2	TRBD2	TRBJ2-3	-	TGTGCCAGCAGCTTAGGCCCTCGGGGGGACTACACAGATACGCAGTATTTT	CASSLGPRGDYTDTQYF
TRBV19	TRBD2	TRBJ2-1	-	TGTGCCAGTAGTATCTCTAGCGGAATACGGTACAATGAGCAGTTCTTC	CASSISSGIRYNEQFF
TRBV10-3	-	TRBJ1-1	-	TGTGCCATCACAGGGGCGAACACTGAAGCTTTCTTT	CAITGANTEAFF
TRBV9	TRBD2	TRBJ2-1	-	TGTGCCAGCAGCGTCGACCCATTAGCGGGGGGCTCCTACAATGAGCAGTTCTTC	CASSVDPLAGGSYNEQFF
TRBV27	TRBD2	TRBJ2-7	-	TGTGCCAGCAGTTCTTTTACGGGGGGGTCCTACGAGCAGTACTTC	CASSSFTGGSYEQYF
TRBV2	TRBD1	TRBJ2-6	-	TGTGCCAGTGATACAGGGGCTGGGGCCAACGTCCTGACTTTC	CASDTGAGANVLTF
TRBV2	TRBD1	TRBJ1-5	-	TGTGCCAGCAACCAGGACAGGGGGACGCTCCCCCAGCATTTT	CASNQDRGTLPQHF
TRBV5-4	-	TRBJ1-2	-	TGTGCCAGCAGCTTAAAGGGGTCCTATGGCTACACCTTC	CASSLKGSYGYTF
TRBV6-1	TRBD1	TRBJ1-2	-	TGTGCCAGCAGTGAACTGGCAGGGGGCGCCACTGGCTACACCTTC	CASSELAGGATGYTF
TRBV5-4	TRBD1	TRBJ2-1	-	TGTGCCAGCGCGGGACAGGGTTCCTACAATGAGCAGTTCTTC	CASAGQGSYNEQFF
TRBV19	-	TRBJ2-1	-	TGTGCCAGTGGCAACAATGAGCAGTTCTTC	CASGNNEQFF
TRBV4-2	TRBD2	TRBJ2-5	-	TGTGCCAGCAGCCTGGGGAGGGAGGCCCAAGAGACCCAGTACTTC	CASSLGREAQETQYF
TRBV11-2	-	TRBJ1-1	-	TGTGCCAGCAGCTTAGTGGGGGGAGATGAGGGGCCCTGGAACACTGAAGCTTTCTTT	CASSLVGGDEGPWNTEAFF
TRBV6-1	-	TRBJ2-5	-	TGTGCCAGCAGTGGGCCACAGGGAGTGGGGGAGACCCAGTACTTC	CASSGPQGVGETQYF
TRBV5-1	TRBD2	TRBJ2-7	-	TGCGCCAGCAGCTTGGCTTCTAGCGGGACCTACGAGCAGTACTTC	CASSLASSGTYEQYF
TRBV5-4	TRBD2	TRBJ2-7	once	TGTGCCAGCAGCTTGTCTAGCGGGGGGGCCGAGCAGTACTTC	CASSLSSGGAEQYF
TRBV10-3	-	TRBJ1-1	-	TGTGCCATCAGTGAGTCTTGGGAGGGGGGAACTGAAGCTTTCTTT	CAISESWEGGTEAFF
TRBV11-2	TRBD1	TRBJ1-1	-	TGTGCCAGCAGCTTAACAGGGGGAAAGGTGAACACTGAAGCTTTCTTT	CASSLTGGKVNTEAFF
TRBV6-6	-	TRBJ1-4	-	TGTGCCAGCAGAAAAGGGGTTGATAGTGAAAAACTGTTTTTT	CASRKGVDSEKLFF
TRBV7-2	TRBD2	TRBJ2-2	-	TGTGCCAGCAGCACCGGACTAGCGAACACCGGGGAGCTGTTTTTT	CASSTGLANTGELFF
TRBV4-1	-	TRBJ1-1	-	TGCGCCAGCAGCCTATATACTGCGAGCGGCCTGAACACTGAAGCTTTCTTT	CASSLYTASGLNTEAFF
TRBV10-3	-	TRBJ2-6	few	TGTGCCATCAGTGACCTCTTGTTCGACAGGTCAAACTCTGGGGCCAACGTCCTGACTTTC	CAISDLLFDRSNSGANVLTF
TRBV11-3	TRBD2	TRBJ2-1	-	TGTGCCAGCAGTTCTAAAGGGACTAGCGGGGCCCGGTTCTTC	CASSSKGTSGARFF
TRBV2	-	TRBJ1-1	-	TGTGCCAGCACCGTCAGACAGGACACTGAAGCTTTCTTT	CASTVRQDTEAFF
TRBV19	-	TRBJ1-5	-	TGTGCCTGCGGGGGGGTTCGGTATCAGCCCCAGCATTTT	CACGGVRYQPQHF
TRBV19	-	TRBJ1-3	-	TGTGCCAGTAGTATAGGGTTCAGGGCACCGAGCTCTGGAAACACCATATATTTT	CASSIGFRAPSSGNTIYF
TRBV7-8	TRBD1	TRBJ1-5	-	TGTGCCAGCAGCCCCCGAGGGGGCCAATCCGTGTCCCAGCATTTT	CASSPRGGQSVSQHF
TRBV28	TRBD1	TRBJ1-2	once	TGTGCCAGCAGTCCGACAGGGCCCGTCTATGGCTACACCTTC	CASSPTGPVYGYTF
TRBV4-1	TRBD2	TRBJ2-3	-	TGCGCCAGCAGCCAAGGCGGCGGGGGGGCCCTCGGAGATACGCAGTATTTT	CASSQGGGGALGDTQYF
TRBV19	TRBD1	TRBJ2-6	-	TGTGCCAGTAGTATAGCTAGGACAGGGGCTTCCTCTGGGGCCAACGTCCTGACTTTC	CASSIARTGASSGANVLTF
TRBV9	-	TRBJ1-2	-	TGTGCCAGCAGCGTAGCATTTGACTATGGCTACACCTTC	CASSVAFDYGYTF
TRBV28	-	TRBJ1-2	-	TGTGCCAGCAGTTTACACAGGTTACAAGCTAACTATGGCTACACCTTC	CASSLHRLQANYGYTF
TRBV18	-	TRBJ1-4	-	TGTGCCAGCTCACCAACCGGGCGGGGTGAAAAACTGTTTTTT	CASSPTGRGEKLFF
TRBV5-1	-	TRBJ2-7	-	TGCGCCAGCAGCTCACCCACAGGTGGGGCATCGGCCGAGCAGTACTTC	CASSSPTGGASAEQYF
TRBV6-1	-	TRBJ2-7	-	TGTGCCAGCAGTCCACAGGGCCGGAGCTCCTACGAGCAGTACTTC	CASSPQGRSSYEQYF
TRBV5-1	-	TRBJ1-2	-	TGCGCCAGCAGCTTGGACACAGGGAGGGTATATGGCTACACCTTC	CASSLDTGRVYGYTF
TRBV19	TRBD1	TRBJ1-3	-	TGTGCCAGTAGCCCACCGGGACAGGGACGAAACACCATATATTTT	CASSPPGQGRNTIYF
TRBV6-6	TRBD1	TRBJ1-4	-	TGTGCCAGCAGAAGGGACAGCATAAATGAAAAACTGTTTTTT	CASRRDSINEKLFF
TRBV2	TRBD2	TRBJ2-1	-	TGTGCCAGCAGCCAGGTTGGACTAGCGGGTCCTAGCTCCTACAATGAGCAGTTCTTC	CASSQVGLAGPSSYNEQFF
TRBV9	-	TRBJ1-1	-	TGTGCCAGCAGCGGCTACAGTGCAGGGGTAGCTTTCTTT	CASSGYSAGVAFF
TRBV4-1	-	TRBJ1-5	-	TGCGCCAGCAGCCAAGAGGAGGGAAAGGGCCAGCCCCAGCATTTT	CASSQEEGKGQPQHF
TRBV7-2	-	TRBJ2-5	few	TGTGCCAGCAGCTTAGTAAACAGGAAAGAGACCCAGTACTTC	CASSLVNRKETQYF
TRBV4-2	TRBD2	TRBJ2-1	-	TGTGCCAGCAGCCAAGTAGGGACTAGCGGGGGGGCCAATGAGCAGTTCTTC	CASSQVGTSGGANEQFF
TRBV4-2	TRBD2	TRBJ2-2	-	TGTGCCAGCAGCCAAGCCGGACTAGCGGGGGACACCGGGGAGCTGTTTTTT	CASSQAGLAGDTGELFF
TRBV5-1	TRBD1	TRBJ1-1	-	TGCGCCAGCAGCTTGGGAGGGACAGGGGGGGACACTGAAGCTTTCTTT	CASSLGGTGGDTEAFF
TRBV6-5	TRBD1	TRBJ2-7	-	TGTGCCAGCAGTGACGACAGGGTCGGCGAGCAGTACTTC	CASSDDRVGEQYF
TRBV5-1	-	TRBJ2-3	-	TGCGCCAGCAGCACCGGCGGGGTCCCCACAGATACGCAGTATTTT	CASSTGGVPTDTQYF